This TCR beta chain is from a study of blood T cell repertoires in COVID-19. Measured with immunoSEQ multiplex PCR; TCRdb has only the in-frame clones, and not every one. Among under 80,000 clones listed, roughly four fifths were seen once. The sample comprised peripheral blood. The receptor was derived from a man between 45 and 60 years old with acute or convalescent COVID-19.

In DNA form, the CDR3 reads TGTGCCAGCAGCCCTACAGGGGGAGCTAACTATGGCTACACCTTC. Amino acids: CASSPTGGANYGYTF. The genes are TRBV14 and TRBJ1-2; 8 positions match TRBD1. Germline CDR1 SGHDN, CDR2 FVKESK. The junction had 4 bases not matched to a gene; V was cut back by 4 bases and J by 0 bases. The CDR3 length is 15 residues.